This T cell receptor beta chain was recovered during a study of cytomegalovirus exposure and HLA in healthy donors. Study context: HLA-typed donors contributed 80 million to 85 million unique TCRs, which were held in an early data release. Findings and limits, study-wide: Most subjects' HLA-A and HLA-B alleles were reportedly predicted from TCR beta sequences. In a later analysis, specific HLA alleles were associated with approximately 17,000 TCR beta sequences at a 0.05 false discovery rate. Some V segments could not be told apart, so they were left out, TRBV6-2 and TRBV6-3 among them.

On this clone itself: Its antigen is unidentified.

PCR amplification relied on 60 Vbeta primers (plus 13 Jbeta primers). This table comes from immunoSEQ multiplex PCR, and its TCRdb copy is limited to in-frame clones, with some not included. Its clone listing holds 45,000 to 60,000 clones. The CDR3 covers 17 residues. Per the germline V gene, CDR1 is LNHDA and CDR2 is SQIVND (reference sequence). V lost 2 bases to trimming and J lost 2 bases; unmatched junction nucleotides: 7. The chain combines TRBV19 with TRBJ1-5, with 9 bases fitting TRBD1. The sequence was obtained from a woman between 40 and 55 years old in good health and CMV-seronegative. Sequenced input: PBMCs. CDR3 coding DNA: TGTGCCAGTAGTATACCCCGGGACAGGGCTGGCAATCAGCCCCAGCATTTT. Amino acid sequence: CASSIPRDRAGNQPQHF.